This T cell receptor (beta chain) is drawn from a study of blood T cell repertoires in COVID-19. Background on the study: COVID-19 samples from acute and convalescent phases originated in the United States, Italy and Spain. T cells, B-cell-depleted T cells, or PBMCs supplied cDNA or gDNA.

Original data processing: Estimates of nucleated cell counts were drawn from the amplification of reference gene primers. This table comes from immunoSEQ multiplex PCR, and its TCRdb copy is limited to in-frame clones, with some not included. V and J calls and clone size are copied from that table; D and trimming were computed from the DNA. This table has nearly 110,000 clones, roughly two thirds appearing once. V was pared by 4 bases and J by 3 bases, with 9 bases between. CDR1 WNHNN and CDR2 SYGVQD come from the germline V gene (reference sequence). This CDR3 comprises 13 residues. The clonotype comes from a human donor with acute or convalescent COVID-19. The donor label of this sample is uncertain. Sequenced: peripheral blood. The chain is built from TRBV10-1 and TRBJ1-2; D perhaps matches TRBD1 (6 bases). The CDR3 loop reads CASSAYRDYGYTF. DNA for the CDR3: TGCGCCAGCAGTGCCTACAGGGACTATGGCTACACCTTC.